This is a list of T cell receptor beta chains from one sample in a study of cytomegalovirus exposure and HLA in healthy donors. Method: immunoSEQ multiplex PCR; TCRdb's copy keeps in-frame clones and lacks some. Here the sample spans about 110,000 clones, around 70% being singletons. The sequenced sample was PBMCs. Receptors were obtained from a man younger than 40 in good health and CMV-seronegative. Each CDR3 is given with its conserved first and last residue. D genes are given only for firm matches. Rows may omit the clone size; those that give it use once, few, many or a size class.

d_gene	abundance	v_gene	j_gene	CDR3nt	CDR3aa
TRBD1	.	TRBV5-1	TRBJ2-3	TGCGCCAGCAGCTTCGCGAGACAGGGGTCGCTGGGTTTCACAGATACGCAGTATTTT	CASSFARQGSLGFTDTQYF
.	.	TRBV27	TRBJ1-1	TGTGCCAGCAGTCCTAGGCAGGGCAGTGAAGCTTTCTTT	CASSPRQGSEAFF
.	.	TRBV7-2	TRBJ2-5	TGTGCCAGCAGCTTTATGAGAGGGGGAGGGCCGGAGGAGACCCAGTACTTC	CASSFMRGGGPEETQYF
.	once	TRBV28	TRBJ2-4	TGTGCCAGCAGTTTCTCTCCGGGACACACACTAGCCAAAAACATTCAGTACTTC	CASSFSPGHTLAKNIQYF
.	.	TRBV5-4	TRBJ2-7	TGTGCCAGCAGCTTGGCGGAACCCTCGGGCGAGCAGTACTTC	CASSLAEPSGEQYF
TRBD1	.	TRBV11-3	TRBJ2-2	TGTGCCAGCAGCTTGGGGACAGGGGGCACCGGGGAGCTGTTTTTT	CASSLGTGGTGELFF
TRBD1	.	TRBV2	TRBJ1-5	TGTGCCAGCAGACAGGGGTTGAGCAATCAGCCCCAGCATTTT	CASRQGLSNQPQHF
.	.	TRBV11-3	TRBJ1-1	TGTGCCAGCAGCGAACGGGGGGAGTTAGCTTTCTTT	CASSERGELAFF
TRBD2	.	TRBV28	TRBJ2-7	TGTGCCAGCAGTTCCCTGACGGGGCTAGCGGGAGGTCCCTACGAGCAGTACTTC	CASSSLTGLAGGPYEQYF
.	.	TRBV4-3	TRBJ2-3	TGCGCCAGCAGCCGGGGCTGGAAGACTCCGGAAGATACGCAGTATTTT	CASSRGWKTPEDTQYF
TRBD1	.	TRBV10-2	TRBJ1-1	TGCGCCAGCAGTCATTCCCCCGTAGACAGGGTCACTGAAGCTTTCTTT	CASSHSPVDRVTEAFF
.	.	TRBV9	TRBJ2-1	TGTGCCAGCAGCGTCAAAGCGTCGAGCTCCTACAATGAGCAGTTCTTC	CASSVKASSSYNEQFF
TRBD2	.	TRBV5-1	TRBJ2-1	TGCGCCAGCAGCTTGGGACGGGAGGATCTCTACAATGAGCAGTTCTTC	CASSLGREDLYNEQFF
TRBD1	.	TRBV6-5	TRBJ1-5	TGTGCCACCAGGGGGCAGTTCAATCAGCCCCAGCATTTT	CATRGQFNQPQHF
.	.	TRBV19	TRBJ1-2	TGTGCCAGTAGTATTGAGGTCGACTATGGCTACACCTTC	CASSIEVDYGYTF
TRBD2	.	TRBV5-4	TRBJ2-7	TGTGCCAGCAGCCTTGGCGTAGCGGGAGCCTACGAGCAGTACTTC	CASSLGVAGAYEQYF
TRBD2	.	TRBV7-9	TRBJ2-1	TGTTCCAGCAGCTCCTTAGAAGGACTAGCGGGGGGATACAATGAGCAGTTCTTC	CSSSSLEGLAGGYNEQFF
TRBD2	.	TRBV7-2	TRBJ2-6	TGTGCCAGCAGCTTTTTAGCGGGAGGCTCTGGGGCCAACGTCCTGACTTTC	CASSFLAGGSGANVLTF
.	.	TRBV13	TRBJ1-1	TGTGCCAGCAGCTTCGGGTCCTTGAACACTGAAGCTTTCTTT	CASSFGSLNTEAFF
.	.	TRBV4-1	TRBJ2-7	TGCGCCAGCAGCCAAGATTGGGGGCGAGGGGAGCAGTACTTC	CASSQDWGRGEQYF
.	once	TRBV4-3	TRBJ2-1	TGCGCCAGCAGCCAAGAGGGGCACGGGTTCGGCAATGAGCAGTTCTTC	CASSQEGHGFGNEQFF
TRBD1	few	TRBV4-2	TRBJ2-3	TGTGCCAGCAGCCAAGGACCGGGACAGGGCACAGATACGCAGTATTTT	CASSQGPGQGTDTQYF
.	.	TRBV12-5	TRBJ2-7	TGTGCTAGTGGTTTGTTACCCTTCAAAACCGCCGGGGGGCCCTACGAGCAGTACTTC	CASGLLPFKTAGGPYEQYF
.	.	TRBV30	TRBJ1-1	TGTGCCTGGAGTGCTGGACAGCCGAACACTGAAGCTTTCTTT	CAWSAGQPNTEAFF
.	.	TRBV19	TRBJ2-6	TGTGCCAGTAGTGTTTTTAGCTCTGGGGCCAACGTCCTGACTTTC	CASSVFSSGANVLTF
.	.	TRBV5-1	TRBJ1-1	TGCGCCAGCAGCTTGGGGGAGGGGACTGAAGCTTTCTTT	CASSLGEGTEAFF
TRBD2	.	TRBV9	TRBJ2-1	TGTGCCAGCAGCGAGGGACTAGCGGGAGTCTTCAATGAGCAGTTCTTC	CASSEGLAGVFNEQFF
.	few	TRBV7-2	TRBJ2-3	TGTGCCAGCAGCTTAATGGGGGGATGGACAGATACGCAGTATTTT	CASSLMGGWTDTQYF
TRBD1	.	TRBV6-5	TRBJ1-1	TGTGCCAGCCGAAAACCTGGACAGGGGCGGACTGAAGCTTTCTTT	CASRKPGQGRTEAFF
TRBD1	.	TRBV7-3	TRBJ2-3	TGTGCCAGCAGCGAGACTGTGACAGGGACAGATACGCAGTATTTT	CASSETVTGTDTQYF
.	.	TRBV5-1	TRBJ1-2	TGCGCCAGCAGCTCTAACATTGCCGGGGGCTACACCTTC	CASSSNIAGGYTF
.	.	TRBV6-5	TRBJ1-4	TGTGCCAGCAGTTCAGCGTCTAATGAAAAACTGTTTTTT	CASSSASNEKLFF
TRBD2	.	TRBV19	TRBJ2-1	TGTGCCAGTAGTGAGCGCGCGGGAGAGGCCAATGAGCAGTTCTTC	CASSERAGEANEQFF
.	.	TRBV19	TRBJ2-7	TGTGCCAGTAGTATAGATGGCCGGAGTAACTACGAGCAGTACTTC	CASSIDGRSNYEQYF
TRBD1	.	TRBV25-1	TRBJ1-1	TGTGCCAGCAGTGCGGACAGGGTCGATGCTTTCTTT	CASSADRVDAFF
.	.	TRBV7-8	TRBJ1-1	TGTGCCAGCAGCCCGAATAGGGGGGGTACGCTCACTGAAGCTTTCTTT	CASSPNRGGTLTEAFF
TRBD1	.	TRBV7-9	TRBJ1-2	TGTTCCAGCGGTTTAGGGACAGTCGATGGCTACACCTTC	CSSGLGTVDGYTF
TRBD2	.	TRBV19	TRBJ2-1	TGTGCCAGTAGGGGAGGACTAGCGACAAAGAGCTCCTACAATGAGCAGTTCTTC	CASRGGLATKSSYNEQFF
.	few	TRBV6-4	TRBJ1-3	TGTGCCAGCAGTGAATCTGGGGGGGGCCTCGGAAACACCATATATTTT	CASSESGGGLGNTIYF
.	.	TRBV6-6	TRBJ1-3	TGTGCCAGCAGTTACGGGGGGGTGGGATCTGGAAACACCATATATTTT	CASSYGGVGSGNTIYF
.	.	TRBV7-8	TRBJ2-7	TGTGCCAGCAGCTTAAAAGCGGTCGAGCAGTACTTC	CASSLKAVEQYF
.	.	TRBV7-2	TRBJ2-1	TGTGCCAGCAGCCCTGGCAGGGAGCAGTTCTTC	CASSPGREQFF
.	few	TRBV10-3	TRBJ1-1	TGTGCCATCAGTGAGTCGTTTCTGGGGACACTGAACACTGAAGCTTTCTTT	CAISESFLGTLNTEAFF
TRBD1	once	TRBV6-5	TRBJ1-2	TGTGCCAGCAGCCACCGGGACAGGGGGGGGTATGGCTACACCTTC	CASSHRDRGGYGYTF
.	.	TRBV7-3	TRBJ2-1	TGTGCCAGCAGCTTCCGGGACACCCCAGGGAGTGAGCAGTTCTTC	CASSFRDTPGSEQFF